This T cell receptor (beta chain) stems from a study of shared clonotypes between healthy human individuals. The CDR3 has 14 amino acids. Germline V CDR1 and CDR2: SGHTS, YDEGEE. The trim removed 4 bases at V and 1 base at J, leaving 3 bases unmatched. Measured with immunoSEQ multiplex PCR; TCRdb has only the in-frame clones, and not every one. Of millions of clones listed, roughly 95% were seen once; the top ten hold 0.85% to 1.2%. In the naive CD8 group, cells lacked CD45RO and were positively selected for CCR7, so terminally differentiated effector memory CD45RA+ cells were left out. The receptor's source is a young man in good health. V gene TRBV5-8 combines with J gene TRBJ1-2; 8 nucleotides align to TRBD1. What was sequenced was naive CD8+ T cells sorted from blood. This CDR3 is CASSLGQDNYGYTF. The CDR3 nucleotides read TGTGCCAGCAGCCTGGGACAGGATAACTATGGCTACACCTTC.